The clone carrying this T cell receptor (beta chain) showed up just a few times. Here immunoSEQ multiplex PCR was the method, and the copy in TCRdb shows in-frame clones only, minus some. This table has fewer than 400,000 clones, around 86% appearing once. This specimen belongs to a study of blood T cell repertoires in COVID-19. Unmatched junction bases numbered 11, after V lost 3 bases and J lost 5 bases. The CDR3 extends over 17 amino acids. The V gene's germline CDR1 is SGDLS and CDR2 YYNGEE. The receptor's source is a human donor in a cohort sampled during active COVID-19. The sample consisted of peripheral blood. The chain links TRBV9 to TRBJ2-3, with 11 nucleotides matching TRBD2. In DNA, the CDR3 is TGTGCCAGCAGCGGGTCTCTAGCGGGGGGCCTCCGAGATACGCAGTATTTT. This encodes CASSGSLAGGLRDTQYF.